This TCR beta chain was sequenced in a study of T cell responses to AZD1222 COVID-19 vaccine. The repertoire was sequenced with immunoSEQ multiplex PCR; TCRdb's copy has only in-frame clones and lacks some. Of some 200,000 clones in the sample, more than 85% were seen once. The length of the CDR3 is 15 residues. Per germline, CDR1 SGDLS and CDR2 YYNGEE. The ends lost 3 bases at V and 4 bases at J; junction bases unmatched: 4. Pooled together were second doses at about 4 or about 12 weeks. The source of this sequence is an adult who received the AZD1222 COVID-19 vaccine. The chain couples TRBV9 to TRBJ2-2; 9 nucleotides line up with TRBD2. This specimen consisted of peripheral blood, obtained 28 days after the second AZD1222 dose. CDR3 in DNA: TGTGCCAGCAGCGACCAGCGGGGGGCCACCGGGGAGCTGTTTTTT. This translates into CASSDQRGATGELFF.